A selection of T cell receptor beta chains follows, all from one sample in a study of blood T cell repertoires in COVID-19. Sequenced by immunoSEQ multiplex PCR; TCRdb stores in-frame clones only, minus some. In the table there are 95,000 to 150,000 clones, about 82% of which are singletons. The specimen sequenced was peripheral blood. These receptors were collected from a man aged 55 to 70 with active or convalescent COVID-19. Both conserved end residues are part of each CDR3. A D gene is named only where the DNA matches it firmly.

J gene,D gene,V gene,CDR3 protein
TRBJ2-6,NA,TRBV27,CASSSPNSGANVLTF
TRBJ1-6,NA,TRBV5-5,CASRRESINSPLHF
TRBJ2-1,NA,TRBV19,CASSIDRGSYNEQFF
TRBJ2-7,NA,TRBV5-4,CASSRDFTYEQYF
TRBJ2-6,NA,TRBV3-1/TRBV3-2,CASSRSSGANVLTF
TRBJ2-6,NA,TRBV2,CATSEVSSGANVLTF
TRBJ2-5,TRBD2,TRBV15,CATSSSPAGEGETQYF
TRBJ2-2,NA,TRBV5-6,CASSLEAEGDTGELFF
TRBJ2-1,NA,TRBV12-5,CASGLRGSSYNEQFF
TRBJ1-5,TRBD1,TRBV24-1,CATSGRGNQPQHF
TRBJ2-1,TRBD2,TRBV27,CASRPKAGGGDNEQFF
TRBJ1-5,TRBD1,TRBV4-3,CASSQGTGGNQPQHF
TRBJ1-5,NA,TRBV5-4,CASSDFRGVYQPQHF
TRBJ2-2,NA,TRBV3-1/TRBV3-2,CASSQDPRTTGELFF
TRBJ1-1,NA,TRBV10-3,CAIAGDGTEAFF
TRBJ2-1,TRBD1,TRBV7-2,CASSRDRGYNEQFF
TRBJ2-1,NA,TRBV7-9,CASSLRNEQFF
TRBJ2-3,NA,TRBV27,CASRVGVNTDTQYF
TRBJ1-1,NA,TRBV11-2,CASSLAGADTEAFF
TRBJ2-3,NA,TRBV25-1,CASSGYRALSTDTQYF
TRBJ2-7,NA,TRBV25-1,CASSEGGAAYEQYF
TRBJ2-5,NA,TRBV30,CAWAPRSGLGGYF
TRBJ1-1,NA,TRBV15,CATSREIGQMVYEAFF
TRBJ2-7,TRBD1,TRBV10-3,CAISAGQGYHEQYF
TRBJ1-1,NA,TRBV18,CASSPINRGTLNTEAFF
TRBJ1-1,TRBD1,TRBV10-2,CASSQRQGNTEAFF
TRBJ2-6,NA,TRBV5-6,CASVSAGVIGANVLTF
TRBJ2-7,TRBD1,TRBV4-1,CASSLGQGAYEQYF
TRBJ2-7,TRBD1,TRBV5-5,CASSLWGDREHEQYF
TRBJ1-5,NA,TRBV6-6,CASSYDRNNQPQHF
TRBJ2-3,NA,TRBV24-1,CATSDATPQGPDTQYF
TRBJ1-1,TRBD1,TRBV5-4,CASSLQGARTEAFF
TRBJ2-1,TRBD1,TRBV5-1,CASSFSGTGGRNEQFF
TRBJ1-5,TRBD1,TRBV25-1,CASSETGFGQPQHF
TRBJ2-1,TRBD2,TRBV2,CASIIFPGTSGSDEQFF
TRBJ1-4,NA,TRBV27,CASATANEKLFF
TRBJ1-4,TRBD1,TRBV7-9,CASSPQGATNEKLFF
TRBJ2-5,NA,TRBV11-1,CASSVSGQETQYF
TRBJ2-3,TRBD2,TRBV5-1,CASSGDPGLGTDTQYF